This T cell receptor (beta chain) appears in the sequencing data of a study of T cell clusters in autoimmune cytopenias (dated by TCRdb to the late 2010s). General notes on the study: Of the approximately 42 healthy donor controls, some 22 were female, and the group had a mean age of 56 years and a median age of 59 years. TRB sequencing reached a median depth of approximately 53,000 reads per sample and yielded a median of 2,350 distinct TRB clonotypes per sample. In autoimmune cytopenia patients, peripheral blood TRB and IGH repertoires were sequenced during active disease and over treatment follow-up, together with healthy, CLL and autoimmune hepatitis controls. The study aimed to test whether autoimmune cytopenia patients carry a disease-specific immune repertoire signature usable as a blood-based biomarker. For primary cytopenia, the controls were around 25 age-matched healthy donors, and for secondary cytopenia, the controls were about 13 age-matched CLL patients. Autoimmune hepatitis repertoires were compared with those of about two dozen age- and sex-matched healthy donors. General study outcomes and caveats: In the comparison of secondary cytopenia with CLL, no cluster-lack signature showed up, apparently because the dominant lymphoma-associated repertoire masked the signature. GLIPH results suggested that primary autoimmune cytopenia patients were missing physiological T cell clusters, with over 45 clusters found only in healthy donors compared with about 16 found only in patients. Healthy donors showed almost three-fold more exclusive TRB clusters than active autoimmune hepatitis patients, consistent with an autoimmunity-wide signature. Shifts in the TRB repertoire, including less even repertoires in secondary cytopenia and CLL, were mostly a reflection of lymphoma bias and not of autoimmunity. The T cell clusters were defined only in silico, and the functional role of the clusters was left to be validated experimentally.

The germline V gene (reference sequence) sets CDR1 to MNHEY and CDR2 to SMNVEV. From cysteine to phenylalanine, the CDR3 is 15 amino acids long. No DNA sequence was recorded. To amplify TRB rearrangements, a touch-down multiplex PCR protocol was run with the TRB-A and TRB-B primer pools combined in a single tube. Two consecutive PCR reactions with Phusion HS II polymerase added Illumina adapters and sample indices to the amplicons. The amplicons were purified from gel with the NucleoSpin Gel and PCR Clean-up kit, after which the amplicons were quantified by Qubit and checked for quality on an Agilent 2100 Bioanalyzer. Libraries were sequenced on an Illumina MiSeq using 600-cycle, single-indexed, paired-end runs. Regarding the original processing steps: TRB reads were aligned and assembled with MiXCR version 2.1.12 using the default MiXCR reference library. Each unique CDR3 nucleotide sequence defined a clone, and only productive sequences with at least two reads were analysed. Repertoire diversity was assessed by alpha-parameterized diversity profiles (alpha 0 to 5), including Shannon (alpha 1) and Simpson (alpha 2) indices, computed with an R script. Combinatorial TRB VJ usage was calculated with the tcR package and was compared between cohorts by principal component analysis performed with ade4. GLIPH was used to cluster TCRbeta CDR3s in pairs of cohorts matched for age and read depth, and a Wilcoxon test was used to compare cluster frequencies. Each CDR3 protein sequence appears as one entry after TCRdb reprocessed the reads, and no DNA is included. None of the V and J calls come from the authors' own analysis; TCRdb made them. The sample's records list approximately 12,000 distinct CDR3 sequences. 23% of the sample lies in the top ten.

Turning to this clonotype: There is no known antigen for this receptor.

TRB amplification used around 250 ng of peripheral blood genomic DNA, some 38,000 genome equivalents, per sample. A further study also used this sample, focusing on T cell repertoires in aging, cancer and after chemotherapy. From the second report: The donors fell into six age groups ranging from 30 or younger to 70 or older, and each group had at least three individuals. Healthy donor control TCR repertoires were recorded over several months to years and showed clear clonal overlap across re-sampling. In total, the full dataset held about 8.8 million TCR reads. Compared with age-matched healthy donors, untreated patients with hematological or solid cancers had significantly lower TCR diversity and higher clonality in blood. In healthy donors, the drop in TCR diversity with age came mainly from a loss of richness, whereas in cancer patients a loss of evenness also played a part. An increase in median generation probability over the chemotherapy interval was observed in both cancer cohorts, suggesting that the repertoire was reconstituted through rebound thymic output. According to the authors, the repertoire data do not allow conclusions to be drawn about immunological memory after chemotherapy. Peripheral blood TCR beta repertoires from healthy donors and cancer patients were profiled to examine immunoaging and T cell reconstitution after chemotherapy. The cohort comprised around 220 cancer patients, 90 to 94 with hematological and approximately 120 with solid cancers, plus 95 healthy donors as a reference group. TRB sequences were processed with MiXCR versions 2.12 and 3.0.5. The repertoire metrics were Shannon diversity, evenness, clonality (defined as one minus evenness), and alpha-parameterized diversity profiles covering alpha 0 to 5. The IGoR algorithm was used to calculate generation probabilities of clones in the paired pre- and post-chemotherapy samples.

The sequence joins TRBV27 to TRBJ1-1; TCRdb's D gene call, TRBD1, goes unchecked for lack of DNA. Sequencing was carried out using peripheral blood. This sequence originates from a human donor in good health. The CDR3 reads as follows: CASSLFPGMNTEAFF.